The 14 T cell receptor beta chains in this list originate from one sample, sequenced in a study of cytomegalovirus exposure and HLA in healthy donors. The PCR had 60 Vbeta and 13 Jbeta primers. Data came from immunoSEQ multiplex PCR; TCRdb stores just in-frame clones and leaves some out. The data contain about 180,000 clones, about 85% of them singletons. The sequencing input was PBMCs. These receptors came from a boy younger than 10 in good health and CMV-seronegative.

The chain recombines TRBV4-1 with TRBJ2-1; TRBD2 matches 9 bases. From germline, CDR1 is MGHRA and CDR2 YSYEKL. J gave up 7 bases and V 5 bases, and 3 bases lay outside the gene matches. The CDR3 consists of 13 residues. The CDR3 coding sequence is TGCGCCAGCAGCTCACTAGCGGGTAATGAGCAGTTCTTC. It translates to CASSSLAGNEQFF.

The chain links TRBV6-1 to TRBJ1-1; TRBD1 matches 7 bases. CDR1 and CDR2 (germline): MNHNS, SASEGT. J was trimmed by 1 base and V by 4 bases; bases with no gene match: 3. The CDR3 loop spans 14 amino acids. CDR3 sequence reads: CASSGRQGNTEAFF. In DNA form, the CDR3 reads TGTGCCAGCAGTGGACGACAGGGGAACACTGAAGCTTTCTTT.

This chain joins TRBV27 and TRBJ2-1; 8 bases are a match to TRBD1. Germline CDR1 MNHEY, CDR2 SMNVEV (reference sequence). The CDR3 is 16 amino acids. The V gene end was trimmed by 0 bases and the J gene end by 2 bases; junction bases not matched to a gene: 3. CDR3 DNA: TGTGCCAGCAGTTTATCGAGGACAGGGACCTACAATGAGCAGTTCTTC. Translating it yields CASSLSRTGTYNEQFF.

V is TRBV28 and J is TRBJ1-2, with D perhaps matching TRBD1 (6 bases). CDR1 and CDR2 (germline): MDHEN, SYDVKM. This CDR3 region has 15 residues. V was trimmed by 1 base and J by 5 bases, leaving 14 bases between them. The CDR3 sequence: CASSLFRAGEYGYTF. CDR3 nucleotides: TGTGCCAGCAGTTTATTCAGGGCAGGGGAGTATGGCTACACCTTC.

The chain employs TRBV5-1 and TRBJ1-1; D might be TRBD1 (6 bases). Deletions cut 5 bases from V and 7 bases from J, with 21 bases between. The CDR3 totals 15 residues. Germline V gene lookup returns CDR1 SGHRS and CDR2 YFSETQ. The CDR3 sequence is CASSSWTDEEGEAFF. The CDR3 nucleotides are TGCGCCAGCAGTTCATGGACAGACGAAGAGGGTGAAGCTTTCTTT.

The chain joins TRBV5-1 to TRBJ1-5, with TRBD1 identical over 8 bases. The CDR3 consists of 15 residues. V lost 4 bases and J lost 3; bases outside the gene matches: 6. Germline CDR1 reads SGHRS; CDR2 reads YFSETQ. The CDR3 sequence: CASSRRQGLNQPQHF. In DNA, the CDR3 is TGCGCCAGCAGCCGAAGACAGGGGCTCAATCAGCCCCAGCATTTT.

The chain joins TRBV2 to TRBJ2-1; no firm D call. The CDR3 spans 16 residues. From germline, CDR1 is SNHLY and CDR2 FYNNEI. The V and J ends lost 2 bases and 6 bases respectively, with 17 bases between them. DNA of the CDR3: TGTGCCAGCAGTGAACATGGCTCCGTGACGGGCAATGAGCAGTTCTTC. The encoded protein is CASSEHGSVTGNEQFF.

The chain joins TRBV7-3 to TRBJ1-2; TRBD1 matches 8 bases. This CDR3 region has 13 residues. The V segment lost 5 bases and the J segment 8 bases; nucleotides outside the gene matches: 7. Per germline, CDR1 SGHTA and CDR2 FQGTGA. CDR3 in amino acids: CASSTRTGRGYTF. The CDR3 region has the DNA TGTGCCAGCAGCACCCGGACAGGGAGAGGCTACACCTTC.

This clone was seen a handful of times. This chain connects TRBV6-6 to TRBJ2-6, with TRBD2 as a possible D gene (6 bases). The CDR3 contains 14 residues. Germline values: CDR1 MNHNY, CDR2 SVGAGI (reference sequence). V was clipped by 9 bases and J by 0 bases, with 9 bases between them. The CDR3 DNA sequence: TGTGCCAGTGGGGAGGACTCTGGGGCCAACGTCCTGACTTTC. Protein: CASGEDSGANVLTF.

The V gene is TRBV6-5, the J gene TRBJ2-7, with 10 bases aligning to TRBD1. CDR3 length equals 14 residues. Trimming cost V 4 bases and J 6 bases; bases outside gene matches: 6. CDR1 MNHEY and CDR2 SVGAGI come from the germline V gene. The CDR3 coding sequence is TGTGCCAGCAGTTCCCCGGGACAGGGGACCGAGCAGTACTTC. Its translation is CASSSPGQGTEQYF.

The rearrangement links TRBV19 to TRBJ2-1, with 10 bases aligning to TRBD2. V lost 6 bases and J lost 1; bases outside the gene matches: 6. The CDR3 totals 16 residues. The germline V gene has CDR1 LNHDA and CDR2 SQIVND (reference sequence). The chain's CDR3 is CASRAGGVKSYNEQFF. Written as DNA, the CDR3 is TGTGCCAGTAGAGCGGGAGGGGTTAAGTCCTACAATGAGCAGTTCTTC. The full variable domain, rest sourced from reference TRBV19 and TRBJ2-1, is DGGITQSPKYLFRKEGQNVTLSCEQNLNHDAMYWYRQDPGQGLRLIYYSQIVNDFQKGDIAEGYSVSREKKESFPLTVTSAQKNPTAFYLCASRAGGVKSYNEQFFGPGTRLTVL.

The chain carries TRBV6-1 and TRBJ2-2; D remains ambiguous. Trimming shortened V by 3 bases and J by 0 bases, and 8 bases separated the two germline ends. Germline assignment: CDR1 MNHNS and CDR2 SASEGT. The CDR3 runs 15 residues. CDR3 nucleotides: TGTGCCAGCAGTGAGACCACAGCGAACACCGGGGAGCTGTTTTTT. This translates into CASSETTANTGELFF.

V gene TRBV28 combines with J gene TRBJ2-3; tentative D call: TRBD1 (5 bases). Germline CDR1 MDHEN, CDR2 SYDVKM. This CDR3 region has 15 residues. The ends were cut back, 2 bases at V and 6 bases at J, with 15 bases in the middle. CDR3 region: CASSLKQPGWDTQYF. The CDR3 DNA reads TGTGCCAGCAGTTTAAAACAGCCAGGGTGGGATACGCAGTATTTT.

The genes are TRBV19 and TRBJ1-2; 7 bases match TRBD1. The length of the CDR3 is 14 residues. Germline V gives CDR1 LNHDA, CDR2 SQIVND (reference sequence). V gave up 4 bases and J gave up 2 bases; unmatched junction bases: 4. DNA for the CDR3: TGTGCCAGTAGTACAGGGACAGCCAACTATGGCTACACCTTC. As protein: CASSTGTANYGYTF.